The rows below give T cell receptor beta chains drawn from one sample of a study of PD-L1 blockade in urothelial cancer. Data came from immunoSEQ multiplex PCR; TCRdb stores just in-frame clones and leaves some out. The data contain about 84,000 clones, around 80% of them seen just once; the ten biggest clones take up 9.5%. Material: PBMCs, obtained around atezolizumab (anti-PD-L1) treatment. The receptors originated from a man between 65 and 85 years old with urothelial cancer. Each CDR3 is given with its conserved first and last residue. The D gene is left open where the match is weak. Clone size is stated in some rows and not others, as once, few, many or a class when expanded.

j_gene	abundance	v_gene	d_gene	CDR3nt	CDR3aa
TRBJ2-7	once	TRBV14	TRBD1	TGTGCCAGCAGCCCCTCCGGGACAGCGGTAACCTACGAGCAGTACTTC	CASSPSGTAVTYEQYF
TRBJ1-1	NA	TRBV7-6	TRBD1	TGTGCCAGCAGCTTGCGGACAGGCCTCTTGAACACTGAAGCTTTCTTT	CASSLRTGLLNTEAFF
TRBJ2-5	NA	TRBV15	NA	TGTGCCACCAGCAGAGCGGGCCGGGGAGAGACCCAGTACTTC	CATSRAGRGETQYF
TRBJ2-4	NA	TRBV27	TRBD1	TGTGCCAGCAGTCTCCAGGGGGGGACAGGGGGCTTATCCAAAAACATTCAGTACTTC	CASSLQGGTGGLSKNIQYF
TRBJ2-7	few	TRBV6-1	NA	TGTGCCAGCAGTGTTCTCGCGGGGCGCCACGAGCAGTACTTC	CASSVLAGRHEQYF
TRBJ1-2	NA	TRBV4-2	NA	TGTGCCAGCCGCCCGCGGGAGGGGCCTGTTGGCTACACCTTC	CASRPREGPVGYTF
TRBJ2-7	few	TRBV11-1	TRBD1	TGTGCCAGCAGCCGGGACAGGGGCTCCTACGAGCAGTACTTC	CASSRDRGSYEQYF
TRBJ2-2	NA	TRBV7-4	TRBD2	TGTGCCAGCAGCTTAGCCGGGGGAGGGGAGAGGACCGGGGAGCTGTTTTTT	CASSLAGGGERTGELFF
TRBJ2-1	NA	TRBV19	TRBD1	TGTGCCAGTAGTATAGGGGACAGCAGCAATGAGCAGTTCTTC	CASSIGDSSNEQFF
TRBJ2-2	NA	TRBV11-2	NA	TGTGCCAGCAGCTTCGGGGGCACCGGGGAGCTGTTTTTT	CASSFGGTGELFF
TRBJ1-2	NA	TRBV2	TRBD1	TGTGCCAGCAGCGAGACAGGGGGCGCGAACTATGGCTACACCTTC	CASSETGGANYGYTF
TRBJ2-3	NA	TRBV7-3	TRBD1	TGTGCCAGCAGCTTAACGAGCGGGACAGGGGAAGATACGCAGTATTTT	CASSLTSGTGEDTQYF
TRBJ1-1	NA	TRBV2	NA	TGTGCCAGCAACGGACAGCCGAACACTGAAGCTTTCTTT	CASNGQPNTEAFF
TRBJ1-1	NA	TRBV30	NA	TGTGCCTGGAATGGAGGGACGAACACTGAAGCTTTCTTT	CAWNGGTNTEAFF
TRBJ2-7	NA	TRBV5-1	TRBD2	TGCGCCAGCAGCGGACGTGGACTAGCGGGAAACGTTCCGTACTTC	CASSGRGLAGNVPYF
TRBJ2-5	NA	TRBV11-2	TRBD2	TGTGCCAGCAGTTCAAGCGGGAGTGGGGAGACCCAGTACTTC	CASSSSGSGETQYF
TRBJ2-5	once	TRBV4-3	TRBD2	TGCGCCAGCAGCCAAGCGACTAGCGGGAGGGGGGGAGAGACCCAGTACTTC	CASSQATSGRGGETQYF
TRBJ2-7	NA	TRBV7-3	TRBD1	TGTGCCAGCAGCTTAGGGACAGGGACCTACGAGCAGTACTTC	CASSLGTGTYEQYF
TRBJ2-7	NA	TRBV27	NA	TGTGCCAGCAGTTCAACAGGATCCTACGAGCAGTACTTC	CASSSTGSYEQYF
TRBJ2-7	NA	TRBV7-2	TRBD2	TGTGCCAGCAGCTGGCTAGCGGGAGTTGGGGCCTACGAGCAGTACTTC	CASSWLAGVGAYEQYF
TRBJ1-4	NA	TRBV7-2	TRBD1	TGTGCCAGCAGCCATGGGACAGGGAGACGTGAACTGTTTTTT	CASSHGTGRRELFF
TRBJ1-1	NA	TRBV2	NA	TGTGCCAGCAGTGACCGGGTGGCGAACACTGAAGCTTTCTTT	CASSDRVANTEAFF
TRBJ2-5	once	TRBV5-1	TRBD2	TGCGCCAGCAGCGAACTAGCGGGGGGGCCTCTTGGGGAGACCCAGTACTTC	CASSELAGGPLGETQYF
TRBJ1-2	NA	TRBV30	NA	TGTGCCTGGAGTGTAGAACGGACAGCTAACTATGGCTACACCTTC	CAWSVERTANYGYTF
TRBJ1-1	NA	TRBV5-6	TRBD1	TGTGCCAGCAGCGATACGACAGGGGCAAACACTGAAGCTTTCTTT	CASSDTTGANTEAFF
TRBJ2-7	NA	TRBV5-1	TRBD2	TGCGCCAGCAGCTTAAAGAGATCCAGCGGGGAGCCCTTCTACGAGCAGTACTTC	CASSLKRSSGEPFYEQYF
TRBJ1-4	NA	TRBV5-1	TRBD1	TGCGCCAGCAGCTTACAGGGGCAAACTAATGAAAAACTGTTTTTT	CASSLQGQTNEKLFF
TRBJ1-2	few	TRBV11-2	NA	TGTGCCAGCAGCTTGGGGAGGGATGGCTACACCTTC	CASSLGRDGYTF
TRBJ2-3	NA	TRBV27	TRBD2	TGTGCCAGCAGTGGGACTACCGGTACGCAGTATTTT	CASSGTTGTQYF
TRBJ2-2	NA	TRBV5-1	NA	TGCGCCAGCAGCTTGGTTCCAGGGTTGGACACCGGGGAGCTGTTTTTT	CASSLVPGLDTGELFF
TRBJ1-4	once	TRBV7-8	NA	TGTGCCAGCAGCTTACTGAACAGGGATAATGAAAAACTGTTTTTT	CASSLLNRDNEKLFF
TRBJ1-1	NA	TRBV4-2	TRBD1	TGTGCCAGCACACCGGACAGGGAGAACACTGAAGCTTTCTTT	CASTPDRENTEAFF
TRBJ2-2	NA	TRBV18	TRBD2	TGTGCCAGCTCACCAGCTAGCGGCCACACCGGGGAGCTGTTTTTT	CASSPASGHTGELFF
TRBJ2-1	NA	TRBV5-1	TRBD2	TGCGCCAGCAGTTGGGGTAGCGGGGGGAATGAGCAGTTCTTC	CASSWGSGGNEQFF
TRBJ1-2	NA	TRBV14	NA	TGTGCCAGCAGCCAACACAGCACCTATGGCTACACCTTC	CASSQHSTYGYTF
TRBJ1-4	once	TRBV5-6	NA	TGTGCCAGCAGCTTGGGAGGGGGAAATGAAAAACTGTTTTTT	CASSLGGGNEKLFF
TRBJ2-6	few	TRBV6-5	NA	TGTGCCAGCAGTCAGGTGGTCGAGGCCAACGTCCTGACTTTC	CASSQVVEANVLTF
TRBJ2-2	NA	TRBV18	TRBD1	TGTGCCAGCTCACCACCAAGGACAGGGATGAACACCGGGGAGCTGTTTTTT	CASSPPRTGMNTGELFF
TRBJ1-4	NA	TRBV5-5	NA	TGTGCCAGCAGCCCCAGGGTTGGGACTAATGAAAAACTGTTTTTT	CASSPRVGTNEKLFF
TRBJ2-7	NA	TRBV30	NA	TGTGCCTGGAAATTTCACAGAGCCTACGAGCAGTACTTC	CAWKFHRAYEQYF
TRBJ2-5	once	TRBV30	NA	TGTGCCTGGAGTCCGGGAGAGACCCAGTACTTC	CAWSPGETQYF
TRBJ2-7	NA	TRBV6-5	TRBD1	TGTGCCAGCAGGTGTATGGACAGGGGGGAGGACGAGCAGTACTTC	CASRCMDRGEDEQYF
TRBJ2-5	NA	TRBV5-6	TRBD1	TGTGCCAGCAGCCGGGACAGGGAAGAGACCCAGTACTTC	CASSRDREETQYF